These 15 T cell receptor beta chains were sequenced from one sample in a study of early T cells in non-severe SARS-CoV-2 infection. TCRdb passed the 5' RACE reads through MiXCR, listing each CDR3 protein once. The table includes fewer than 30,000 distinct CDR3 sequences, approximately 5.4% detected once. The source material was whole blood. These receptors all come from an adult who was a healthcare worker with PCR-confirmed SARS-CoV-2 infection or an uninfected control (not recorded which).

This clonotype has at least ten counts. This chain joins TRBV27 and TRBJ2-7; TRBD2 is a possible D gene (5 bases). This CDR3 contains 16 residues. V gave up 2 bases and J gave up 9 bases, with 23 bases separating them. Germline assignment: CDR1 MNHEY and CDR2 SMNVEV (reference sequence). For the CDR3, the DNA is TGTGCCAGCAGTTTAGGTTGGGAGAGTCCTACGAGCGGGCAGTACTTC. This gives the protein CASSLGWESPTSGQYF.

This chain connects TRBV27 to TRBJ2-1; D is unresolved. V lost 6 bases and J lost 0, with 15 bases in between. Germline CDR1 and CDR2: MNHEY and SMNVEV (reference sequence). The CDR3 has 16 residues. The CDR3 reads CASSPPPSGSYNEQFF. CDR3 DNA: TGTGCCAGCAGCCCGCCCCCCTCCGGCTCCTACAATGAGCAGTTCTTC.

V gene TRBV19 combines with J gene TRBJ1-2, with a weak D call TRBD1 (6 bases). Germline CDR1 LNHDA, CDR2 SQIVND (reference sequence). With 4 bases removed from V and 4 bases from J, the gap between germline ends came to 16 bases. This CDR3 has 15 residues. CDR3: CASSTSRGAGYGYTF. Written as DNA, the CDR3 is TGTGCCAGTAGTACCTCCAGGGGCGCCGGCTATGGCTACACCTTC.

This clonotype appeared a few times. The V and J genes are TRBV2 and TRBJ1-4, with D possibly being TRBD1 (6 bases). Germline values: CDR1 SNHLY, CDR2 FYNNEI. The CDR3 spans 13 residues. V was trimmed by 6 bases and J by 8 bases, leaving 13 bases between them. In nucleotides, the CDR3 is TGTGCCAGCAGACAGGGAAGACGAGAAAAACTGTTTTTT. This translates into CASRQGRREKLFF. Variable domain in full (rest from reference TRBV2 and TRBJ1-4): EPEVTQTPSHQVTQMGQEVILRCVPISNHLYFYWYRQILGQKVEFLVSFYNNEISEKSEIFDDQFSVERPDGSNFTLKIRSTKLEDSAMYFCASRQGRREKLFFGSGTQLSVL.

The chain employs TRBV12-3 or TRBV12-4 and TRBJ1-1; D call uncertain. The CDR3 length is 11 residues. The V end lost 5 bases, the J end lost 12 bases, and 13 bases lay between the germline ends. The CDR3 reads CASSRIGRPFF. The CDR3 DNA follows: TGTGCCAGCAGTCGAATTGGGCGACCTTTCTTT.

The chain recombines TRBV2 with TRBJ2-1, with TRBD2 matching over 7 bases. The CDR3 runs 14 residues. The ends lost 8 bases at V and 1 base at J; junction bases unmatched: 5. Germline V CDR1 and CDR2: SNHLY, FYNNEI. CDR3 loop: CASGKRGSYNEQFF. The CDR3 DNA reads TGTGCCAGCGGGAAGCGGGGATCCTACAATGAGCAGTTCTTC.

This clonotype was observed a few times. V is TRBV27 and J is TRBJ2-3; D gene ambiguous. Trimming left V 0 bases short and J 0 bases short, with 4 bases between. Germline CDR1 and CDR2: MNHEY and SMNVEV (reference sequence). The CDR3 has 14 residues. The CDR3 spells CASSLSGSTDTQYF. The CDR3 DNA reads TGTGCCAGCAGTTTATCCGGAAGCACAGATACGCAGTATTTT.

This clonotype was detected ten times or more. V and J are TRBV6-6 and TRBJ2-5; D not resolved. The CDR3 runs 13 residues. Between the trimmed V and J ends, which lost 7 bases and 1 base, there was a span of 10 bases. CDR1 is MNHNY and CDR2 is SVGAGI in the germline V gene (reference sequence). CDR3 region: CASKKAFQETQYF. The CDR3 DNA reads TGTGCCAGCAAGAAAGCATTCCAAGAGACCCAGTACTTC.

The sample holds many counts of this clonotype. This chain links TRBV20-1 with TRBJ1-5, with a possible D match to TRBD1 (5 bases). V lost 6 bases to trimming and J lost 4 bases, with 10 bases between them. Looked up from germline, CDR1 is DFQATT and CDR2 is SNEGSKA (reference sequence). The CDR3 extends over 12 amino acids. In nucleotides, the CDR3 is TGCAGTGCGGGACTCCCAAATCAGCCCCAGCATTTT. This gives the protein CSAGLPNQPQHF.

The gene calls are TRBV7-2 and TRBJ1-1; D is possibly TRBD1 (6 bases). The CDR3 spans 15 residues. Trimming shortened V by 1 base and J by 5 bases, and 14 bases separated the two germline ends. In germline, CDR1 is SGHTA, CDR2 FQGNSA. CDR3 residues: CASSLDAGARTEAFF. For the CDR3, the DNA is TGTGCCAGCAGCTTAGACGCGGGGGCGCGAACTGAAGCTTTCTTT.

The rearrangement joins TRBV3-1 to TRBJ2-3; the D gene could be TRBD1 or TRBD2 (5 bases each). The germline CDR1 and CDR2 sequences are LGHDT and YNNKEL (reference sequence). Trimming shortened V by 5 bases and J by 0 bases, and 12 bases separated the two germline ends. CDR3 length equals 15 residues. As DNA, the CDR3 is TGTGCCAGCAGCTCGGGACCCAGTAGCACAGATACGCAGTATTTT. Translating it yields CASSSGPSSTDTQYF.

This clonotype showed up many times. The V gene is TRBV12-3 or TRBV12-4, the J gene TRBJ2-1; tentatively, D is TRBD2 (5 bases). The CDR3 is made up of 14 amino acids. With 1 base removed from V and 2 bases from J, the gap between germline ends came to 6 bases. The CDR3 nucleotides are TGTGCCAGCAGTTTAGACGGGGCCTACAATGAGCAGTTCTTC. Translated: CASSLDGAYNEQFF.

Concerning this clonotype itself: A much larger clone differs by one base, so this may be a read error. The J gene is TRBJ2-3, the V gene TRBV21-1; TRBD1 reflects the table's D call only, with no check against the DNA. TRBV21-1 is described as a pseudogene. The CDR3 runs 17 residues. The CDR3 reads CASGKGNRDRGQHTQYF. CDR3 nucleotide sequence: TGTGCCAGCGGCAAAGGAAACCGGGACAGGGGACAACATACGCAGTATTTT.

This clonotype came up many times. This chain connects TRBV27 to TRBJ1-6; 10 positions match TRBD1. Germline trimming cut 2 bases from V and 7 bases from J; bases unmatched to any gene: 2. The CDR3 runs to 15 residues. Looked up from germline, CDR1 is MNHEY and CDR2 is SMNVEV (reference sequence). The CDR3 is CASSLQDRGNSPLHF. For the CDR3, the DNA is TGTGCCAGCAGTTTACAGGACAGGGGGAATTCACCCCTCCACTTT.

Many counts were recorded for this clonotype. The chain joins TRBV7-9 to TRBJ2-3; no clear D. Germline V gene data show CDR1 as SEHNR and CDR2 as FQNEAQ (reference sequence). The germline V and J ends were trimmed by 4 bases and 2 bases, with 13 bases remaining between them. The CDR3 is 15 residues long. CDR3 residues: CASSSAGPYTDTQYF. CDR3 nucleotides: TGTGCCAGCAGCTCAGCCGGGCCCTACACAGATACGCAGTATTTT.